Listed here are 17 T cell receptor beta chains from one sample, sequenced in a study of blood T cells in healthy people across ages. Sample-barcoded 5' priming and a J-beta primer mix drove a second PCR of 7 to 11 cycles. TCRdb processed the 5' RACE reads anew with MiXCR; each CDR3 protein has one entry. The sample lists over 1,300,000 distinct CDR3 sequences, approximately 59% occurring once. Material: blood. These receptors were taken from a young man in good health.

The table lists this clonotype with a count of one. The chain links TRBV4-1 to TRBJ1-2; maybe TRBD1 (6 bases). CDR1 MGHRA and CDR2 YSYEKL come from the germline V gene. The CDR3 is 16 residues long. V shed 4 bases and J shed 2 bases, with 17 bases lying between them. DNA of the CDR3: TGCGCCAGCAGCCTCCCGACAGGACCCCTCAACTATGGCTACACCTTC. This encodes CASSLPTGPLNYGYTF.

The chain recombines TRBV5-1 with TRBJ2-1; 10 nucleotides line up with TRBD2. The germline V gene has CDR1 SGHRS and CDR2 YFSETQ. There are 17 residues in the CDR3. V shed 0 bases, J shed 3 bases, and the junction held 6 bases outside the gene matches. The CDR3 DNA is TGCGCCAGCAGCTTGGGCGGCGGACTAGCGGACTACAATGAGCAGTTCTTC. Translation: CASSLGGGLADYNEQFF.

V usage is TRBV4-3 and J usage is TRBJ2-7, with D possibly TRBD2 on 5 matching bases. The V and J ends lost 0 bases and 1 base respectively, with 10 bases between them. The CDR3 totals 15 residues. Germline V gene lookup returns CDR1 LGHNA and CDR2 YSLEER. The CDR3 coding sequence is TGCGCCAGCAGCCAAGAAGGAGGAAGGTCCTACGAGCAGTACTTC. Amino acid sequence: CASSQEGGRSYEQYF.

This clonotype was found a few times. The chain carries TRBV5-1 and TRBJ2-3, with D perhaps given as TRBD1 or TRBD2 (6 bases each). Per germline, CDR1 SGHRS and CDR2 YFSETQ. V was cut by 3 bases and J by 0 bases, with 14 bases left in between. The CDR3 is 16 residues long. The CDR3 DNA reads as TGCGCCAGCAGCTGGGAGGACAGCCATAGCACAGATACGCAGTATTTT. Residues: CASSWEDSHSTDTQYF.

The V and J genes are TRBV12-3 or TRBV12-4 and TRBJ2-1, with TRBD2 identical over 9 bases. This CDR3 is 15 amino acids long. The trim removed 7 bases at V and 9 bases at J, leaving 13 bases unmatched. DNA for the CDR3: TGTGCCAGCACCCACATGCGGGGGGGGCCGAGTGAGCAGTTCTTC. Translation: CASTHMRGGPSEQFF.

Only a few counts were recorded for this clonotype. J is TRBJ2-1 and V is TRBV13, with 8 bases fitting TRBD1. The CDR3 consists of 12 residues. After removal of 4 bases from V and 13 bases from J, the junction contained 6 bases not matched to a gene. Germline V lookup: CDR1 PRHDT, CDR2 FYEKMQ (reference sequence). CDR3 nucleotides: TGTGCCAGCAGCTCTAGGGGACAGGACCAGTTCTTC. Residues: CASSSRGQDQFF.

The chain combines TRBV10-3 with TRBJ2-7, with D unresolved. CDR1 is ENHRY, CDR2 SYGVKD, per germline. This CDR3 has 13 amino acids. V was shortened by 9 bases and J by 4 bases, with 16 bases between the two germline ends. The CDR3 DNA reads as TGTGCCATAACCGGGTCCCTATCTTACGAGCAGTACTTC. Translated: CAITGSLSYEQYF.

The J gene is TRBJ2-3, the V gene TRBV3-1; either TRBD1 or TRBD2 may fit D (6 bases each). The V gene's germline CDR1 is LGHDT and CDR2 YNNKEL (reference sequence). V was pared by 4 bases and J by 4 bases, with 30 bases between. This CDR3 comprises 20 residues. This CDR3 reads CASSPSPEGGLGYGADTQYF. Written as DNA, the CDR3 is TGTGCCAGCAGCCCCTCCCCCGAGGGGGGTTTAGGCTATGGGGCAGATACGCAGTATTTT.

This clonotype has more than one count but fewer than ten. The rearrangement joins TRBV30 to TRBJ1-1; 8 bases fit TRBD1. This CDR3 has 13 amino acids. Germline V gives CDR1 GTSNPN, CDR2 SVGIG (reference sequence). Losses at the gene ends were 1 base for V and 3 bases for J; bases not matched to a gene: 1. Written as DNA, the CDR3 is TGTGCCTGGAGTGAGACAGGGGACACTGAAGCTTTCTTT. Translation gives CAWSETGDTEAFF.

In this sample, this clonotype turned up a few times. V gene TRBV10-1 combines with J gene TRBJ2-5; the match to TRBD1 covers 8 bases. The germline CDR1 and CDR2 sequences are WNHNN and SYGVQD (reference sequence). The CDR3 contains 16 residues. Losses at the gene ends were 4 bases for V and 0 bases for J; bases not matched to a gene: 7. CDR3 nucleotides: TGCGCCAGCAGTGCCGGACAGGGCCTTAACCAAGAGACCCAGTACTTC. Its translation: CASSAGQGLNQETQYF.

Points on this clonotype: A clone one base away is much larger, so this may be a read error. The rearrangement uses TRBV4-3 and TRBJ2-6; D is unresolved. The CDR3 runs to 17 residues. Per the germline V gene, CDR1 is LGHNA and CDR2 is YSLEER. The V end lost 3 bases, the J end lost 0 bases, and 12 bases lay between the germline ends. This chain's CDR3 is CASSHLKGDSGANVLTF. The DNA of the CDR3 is TGCGCCAGCAGCCACCTAAAAGGCGACTCTGGGGCCAACGTCCTGACTTTC.

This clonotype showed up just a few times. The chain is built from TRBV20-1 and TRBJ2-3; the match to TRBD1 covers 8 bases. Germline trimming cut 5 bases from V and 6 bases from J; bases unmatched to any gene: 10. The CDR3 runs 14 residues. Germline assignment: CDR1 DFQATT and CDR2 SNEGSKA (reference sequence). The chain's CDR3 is CSAQRTGLMDTQYF. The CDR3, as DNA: TGCAGTGCTCAGAGGACAGGGCTGATGGATACGCAGTATTTT.

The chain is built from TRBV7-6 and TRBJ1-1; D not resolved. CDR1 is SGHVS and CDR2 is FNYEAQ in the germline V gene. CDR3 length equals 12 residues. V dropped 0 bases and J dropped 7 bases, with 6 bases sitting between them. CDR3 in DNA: TGTGCCAGCAGCTTAGCCGGGGATGAAGCTTTCTTT. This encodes CASSLAGDEAFF.

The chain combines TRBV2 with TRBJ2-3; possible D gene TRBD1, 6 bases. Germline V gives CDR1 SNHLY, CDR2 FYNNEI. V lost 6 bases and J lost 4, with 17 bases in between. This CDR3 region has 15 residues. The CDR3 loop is CASSQGQDLPDTQYF. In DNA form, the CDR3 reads TGTGCCAGCAGCCAGGGGCAGGATCTCCCAGATACGCAGTATTTT.

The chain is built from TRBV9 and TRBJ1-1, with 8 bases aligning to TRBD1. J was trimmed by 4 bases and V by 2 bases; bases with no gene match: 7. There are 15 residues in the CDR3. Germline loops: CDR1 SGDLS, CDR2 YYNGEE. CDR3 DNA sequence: TGTGCCAGCAGCGTCGGAATAACAGGGGGCACTGAAGCTTTCTTT. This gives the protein CASSVGITGGTEAFF.

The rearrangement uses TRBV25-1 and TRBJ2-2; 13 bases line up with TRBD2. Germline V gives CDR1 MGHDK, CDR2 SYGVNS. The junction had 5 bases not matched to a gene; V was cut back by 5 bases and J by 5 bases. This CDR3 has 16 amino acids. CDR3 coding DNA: TGTGCCAGCAGTTGGGGACTAGCGGGAAGGACCGGGGAGCTGTTTTTT. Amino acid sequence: CASSWGLAGRTGELFF.

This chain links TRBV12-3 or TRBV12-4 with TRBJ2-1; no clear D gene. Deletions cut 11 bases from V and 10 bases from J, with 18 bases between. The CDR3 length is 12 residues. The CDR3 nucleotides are TGTGCCGGCACCGTCTTTGCAGACGAGCAGTTCTTC. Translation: CAGTVFADEQFF.